A single sample is the source of the 17 T cell receptor beta chains below, sequenced in a study of T cell responses to AZD1222 COVID-19 vaccine. Generated by immunoSEQ multiplex PCR, the TCRdb table keeps only in-frame clones and is missing some. The sample includes about 180,000 clones, almost 90% of them seen just once. The sample was peripheral blood, taken on day 0 of AZD1222 vaccination. These receptors were obtained from an adult in good health.

A single count supports this clone. The identical CDR3 is also encoded by other nucleotide sequences in the sample. The chain recombines TRBV6-2 or TRBV6-3 with TRBJ2-7; D call uncertain. The length of the CDR3 is 11 residues. Germline CDR1 and CDR2: MNHEY and SVGEGT. V lost 5 bases, J lost 2 bases, and 4 bases lay in between. CDR3 nucleotide sequence: TGTGCCAGCAGTAGAGCCTACGAGCAGTACTTC. Its translation: CASSRAYEQYF.

The gene calls are TRBV5-4 and TRBJ1-6; D unclear. The V end lost 4 bases, the J end lost 7 bases, and 15 bases lay between the germline ends. CDR1 SGHNT and CDR2 YYREEE come from the germline V gene (reference sequence). The CDR3 spans 15 residues. The CDR3 nucleotides are TGTGCCAGCAGCCCTTCCCGGGTTTCGAATTCACCCCTCCACTTT. As protein: CASSPSRVSNSPLHF.

The CDR3, as DNA: TGTGCCTGGAGCCGGGGGACAGGGGATCTTGAAAAACTGTTTTTT. Its translation: CAWSRGTGDLEKLFF. The chain is built from TRBV30 and TRBJ1-4; 10 nucleotides align to TRBD1. This CDR3 contains 15 residues. The V gene's germline CDR1 is GTSNPN and CDR2 SVGIG (reference sequence). V lost 3 bases, J lost 7 bases, and 8 bases stayed unmatched.

The chain has TRBV7-9 and TRBJ1-1; D perhaps matches TRBD1 (5 bases). Germline V gene sequence: CDR1 SEHNR, CDR2 FQNEAQ (reference sequence). There are 13 residues in the CDR3. The germline V and J ends were trimmed by 5 bases and 7 bases, with 14 bases remaining between them. DNA of the CDR3: TGTGCCAGCAGCGCCCGGGGGGTTCGTGAAGCTTTCTTT. The encoded protein is CASSARGVREAFF.

This chain uses TRBV3-1 (or the pseudogene TRBV3-2) with TRBJ1-1, with TRBD1 identical over 9 bases. The germline V gene has CDR1 LGHDT and CDR2 YNNKEL (reference sequence). V shed 7 bases, J shed 3 bases, and the junction held 3 bases outside the gene matches. The CDR3 is 13 residues long. This chain's CDR3 is CASNRQGDTEAFF. The CDR3 DNA reads as TGTGCCAGCAACCGACAGGGGGACACTGAAGCTTTCTTT.

This chain links TRBV4-2 with TRBJ2-2; 11 bases map to TRBD2. With 4 bases clipped from V and 2 bases from J, the junction kept 12 bases outside the gene matches. The germline V gene encodes CDR1 LGHNA and CDR2 YNFKEQ. The CDR3 contains 19 residues. In DNA, the CDR3 is TGTGCCAGCAGCCTCCGTGGGTTACTAGCGGGGGCTAACACCGGGGAGCTGTTTTTT. Translating gives CASSLRGLLAGANTGELFF.

The rearrangement joins TRBV12-3 or TRBV12-4 to TRBJ1-2; 7 bases map to TRBD1. V trimming: 6 bases; J trimming: 6 bases; junction bases outside the gene matches: 7. The CDR3 runs 13 residues. The DNA of the CDR3 is TGTGCCAGCAGCGAGGGACAGCTAGATGGCTACACCTTC. It yields the protein CASSEGQLDGYTF.

The chain couples TRBV14 to TRBJ2-7; the D gene is possibly TRBD1 (5 bases). V lost 3 bases and J 3 bases, leaving 30 bases between the germline ends. The CDR3 spans 20 residues. CDR1 is SGHDN and CDR2 is FVKESK in the germline V gene. The CDR3 is CASSHLPGSVQGTSDYEQYF. The CDR3 region has the DNA TGTGCCAGCAGCCACCTCCCCGGTTCTGTGCAGGGAACTTCAGACTACGAGCAGTACTTC.

The CDR3, as DNA: TGTGCCAGCAGTCACGAGAGGGGGCCCACAGATACGCAGTATTTT. This codes for CASSHERGPTDTQYF. V and J are TRBV6-6 and TRBJ2-3, with 7 nucleotides matching TRBD1. The V gene end was trimmed by 5 bases and the J gene end by 2 bases; junction bases not matched to a gene: 7. The V gene's germline CDR1 is MNHNY and CDR2 SVGAGI (reference sequence). The CDR3 contains 15 residues.

In this sample, this clone turned up a few times. The gene calls are TRBV6-1 and TRBJ1-6; D is unresolved. V gave up 1 base and J gave up 11 bases, with 21 bases separating them. Looked up from germline, CDR1 is MNHNS and CDR2 is SASEGT. The CDR3 has 17 amino acids. CDR3 amino acids: CASSEDPLLDGVPPLHF. The DNA of the CDR3 is TGTGCCAGCAGTGAAGATCCCCTCCTGGATGGGGTCCCACCCCTCCACTTT.

In this sample, this clone turned up once. The V call is TRBV29-1, the J call TRBJ1-5; TRBD1 is a possible D gene (5 bases). Per germline, CDR1 SQVTM and CDR2 ANQGSEA. CDR3 length: 14 residues. Between the trimmed V and J ends, which lost 1 base and 7 bases, there was a span of 14 bases. The chain's CDR3 is CSVEGAGLGQPQHF. In DNA, the CDR3 is TGCAGCGTTGAAGGGGCAGGGTTGGGGCAGCCCCAGCATTTT.

V usage is TRBV6-5 and J usage is TRBJ1-5; TRBD1 is a possible D gene (5 bases). The V gene's germline CDR1 is MNHEY and CDR2 SVGAGI. V was clipped by 3 bases and J by 10 bases, with 10 bases between them. The CDR3 is made up of 12 amino acids. The CDR3 loop is CASSYFGGPQHF. The CDR3 region has the DNA TGTGCCAGCAGTTATTTTGGGGGACCCCAGCATTTT.

This clone appeared a single time. V gene TRBV28 combines with J gene TRBJ2-2; a possible D gene is TRBD2 (6 bases). From germline, CDR1 is MDHEN and CDR2 SYDVKM. V lost 3 bases to trimming and J lost 5 bases, with 13 bases between them. CDR3 size: 15 residues. The chain's CDR3 is CASSFAGTQTGELFF. CDR3 sequence (DNA): TGTGCCAGCAGTTTTGCGGGAACACAGACCGGGGAGCTGTTTTTT.

The genes are TRBV29-1 and TRBJ1-2; D unresolved. CDR1 and CDR2 (germline): SQVTM, ANQGSEA. The V and J ends lost 6 bases and 6 bases respectively, with 17 bases between them. This CDR3 region has 13 residues. CDR3 sequence reads: CSVQGLDSDGYTF. In DNA, the CDR3 is TGCAGCGTCCAAGGACTCGATAGTGATGGCTACACCTTC.

The J gene is TRBJ1-1, the V gene TRBV11-2; D is possibly TRBD1 (5 bases). The CDR3 extends over 15 amino acids. From germline, CDR1 is SGHAT and CDR2 FQNNGV. V lost 4 bases, J lost 0 bases, and 12 bases lay in between. CDR3 bases: TGTGCCAGCAGCTCAGAGGGGAGGGTGAACACTGAAGCTTTCTTT. This codes for CASSSEGRVNTEAFF.

The chain carries TRBV5-1 and TRBJ2-1; perhaps TRBD2 as D (5 bases). The CDR3 contains 14 residues. Trimming stripped 0 bases from V and 10 bases from J, with 14 bases between. The germline CDR1 and CDR2 sequences are SGHRS and YFSETQ. DNA of the CDR3: TGCGCCAGCAGCTTGGCCGGGGTGGAGCGCGAGCAGTTCTTC. Translation gives CASSLAGVEREQFF.

V gene TRBV19 combines with J gene TRBJ1-5; 7 bases map to TRBD1. This CDR3 is 16 amino acids long. Germline loops: CDR1 LNHDA, CDR2 SQIVND (reference sequence). V dropped 6 bases and J dropped 3; count of bases not matched to a gene: 11. CDR3 nucleotides: TGTGCCAGTAGGGAAAACAGGGGCCTCCTCAATCAGCCCCAGCATTTT. Protein product: CASRENRGLLNQPQHF.